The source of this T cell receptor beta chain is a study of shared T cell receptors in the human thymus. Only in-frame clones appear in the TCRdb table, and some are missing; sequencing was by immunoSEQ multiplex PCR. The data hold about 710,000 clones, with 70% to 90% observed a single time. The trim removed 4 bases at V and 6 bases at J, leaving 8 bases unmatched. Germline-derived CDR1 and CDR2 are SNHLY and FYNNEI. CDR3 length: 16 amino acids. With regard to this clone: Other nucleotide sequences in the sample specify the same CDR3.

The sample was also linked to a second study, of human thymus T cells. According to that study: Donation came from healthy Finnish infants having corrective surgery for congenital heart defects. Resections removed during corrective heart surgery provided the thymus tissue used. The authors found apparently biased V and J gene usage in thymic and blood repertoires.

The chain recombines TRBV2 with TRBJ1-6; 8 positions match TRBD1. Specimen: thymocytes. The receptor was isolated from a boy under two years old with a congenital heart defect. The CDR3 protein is CASSVGSQGVNSPLHF. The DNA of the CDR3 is TGTGCCAGCAGTGTCGGTTCACAGGGGGTTAATTCACCCCTCCACTTT.